One and the same sample provided the 3 T cell receptor beta chains below, sequenced in a study of cytomegalovirus exposure and HLA in healthy donors. Using immunoSEQ multiplex PCR, the repertoire was profiled, and TCRdb retains in-frame clones only, with some absent. The sample lists 110,000 to 150,000 clones, approximately 90% occurring once. The sequenced sample consisted of PBMCs. These receptors were collected from a young man in good health and CMV-seronegative.

J is TRBJ2-1 and V is TRBV11-3, with 7 bases fitting TRBD2. Germline V CDR1 and CDR2: SGHNT, YENEEA. The V and J ends lost 1 base and 1 base, in that order; junction bases with no gene match: 7. CDR3 length: 17 amino acids. CDR3 amino acids: CASSLGLASGSYNEQFF. The CDR3 DNA reads as TGTGCCAGCAGCTTAGGGCTCGCTAGCGGATCCTACAATGAGCAGTTCTTC.

The chain links TRBV28 to TRBJ2-1; D call uncertain. Germline CDR1 is MDHEN and CDR2 is SYDVKM. Trimming took off 2 bases at V and 0 bases at J, with 8 bases between the two ends. The CDR3 is 15 amino acids. CDR3 nucleotides: TGTGCCAGCAGTTTAATCCTAAGCTCCTACAATGAGCAGTTCTTC. Residues: CASSLILSSYNEQFF.

This chain links TRBV5-6 with TRBJ2-7; possible D gene TRBD1, 6 bases. Germline-derived CDR1 and CDR2 are SGHDT and YYEEEE. Trimming left V 0 bases short and J 2 bases short, with 12 bases between. CDR3 size: 15 residues. CDR3 DNA sequence: TGTGCCAGCAGCTTGGCGCGACAGGTTCCCTACGAGCAGTACGTC. The encoded protein is CASSLARQVPYEQYV.